This T cell receptor beta chain was recovered during a study of blood T cell repertoires in COVID-19. About the study: Sites in the United States, Italy and Spain provided acute and convalescent COVID-19 samples. T cells, B-cell-depleted T cells, or PBMCs provided the cDNA or gDNA that served as material.

Per the authors' pipeline: Amplification from reference gene primers served as the basis for estimated nucleated cell counts. The table came from immunoSEQ multiplex PCR; TCRdb's copy has only in-frame clones and leaves some out. V, J and clone size were drawn from that table, and D and trimming were deduced from the DNA. The sample lists a few hundred thousand clones, about 90% occurring once. This CDR3 is 13 amino acids long. Germline CDR1 reads KGHSH; CDR2 reads LQKENI. Trimming shortened V by 3 bases and J by 6 bases, and 8 bases separated the two germline ends. The chain links TRBV18 to TRBJ2-2; weak D call: TRBD2 (5 bases). The clonotype was recovered from a woman in her forties or fifties who had recovered from COVID-19. Sequenced: peripheral blood. The CDR3 DNA reads as TGTGCCAGCTCACCCCTCGGGGCCGGGGAGCTGTTTTTT. This codes for CASSPLGAGELFF.